These 26 T cell receptor beta chains originate from one sample sequenced in a study of blood T cell repertoires in COVID-19. Sequencing was performed with immunoSEQ multiplex PCR; in TCRdb, only in-frame clones are kept and a portion is missing. This repertoire shows about 120,000 clones, roughly 90% found once; its top ten account for 3.8%. The sequencing sample was made of peripheral blood. The receptors come from a woman in her sixties or seventies with COVID-19, enrolled during active disease.

The chain uses TRBV29-1 and TRBJ2-3; D perhaps matches TRBD2 (6 bases). This CDR3 spans 12 amino acids. Trimming pared 2 bases from V and 5 bases from J, leaving 8 bases between. From germline, CDR1 is SQVTM and CDR2 ANQGSEA. CDR3 in amino acids: CSVEFGGDTQYF. The DNA of the CDR3 is TGCAGCGTTGAATTCGGGGGAGATACGCAGTATTTT.

The CDR3 protein is CASSLDGGQGTYEQYF. DNA for the CDR3: TGTGCCAGCAGCTTAGACGGGGGACAGGGGACCTACGAGCAGTACTTC. The gene calls are TRBV11-3 and TRBJ2-7; TRBD1 agrees at 10 bases. CDR3 length equals 16 residues. From germline, CDR1 is SGHNT and CDR2 YENEEA. V lost 0 bases and J lost 2; bases outside the gene matches: 4. The variable domain in full, completed from reference TRBV11-3 and TRBJ2-7, reads EAGVVQSPRYKIIEKKQPVAFWCNPISGHNTLYWYLQNLGQGPELLIRYENEEAVDDSQLPKDRFSAERLKGVDSTLKIQPAELGDSAVYLCASSLDGGQGTYEQYFGPGTRLTVT.

The rearrangement links TRBV27 to TRBJ2-7; tentative D call: TRBD1 (6 bases). V was pared by 6 bases and J by 6 bases, with 21 bases between. The CDR3 is 15 residues long. The germline V gene encodes CDR1 MNHEY and CDR2 SMNVEV (reference sequence). CDR3 sequence reads: CASRPRQAYPSEQYF. DNA of the CDR3: TGTGCCAGCAGACCCCGACAGGCCTATCCCTCCGAGCAGTACTTC.

The chain couples TRBV5-1 to TRBJ1-1; a possible D gene is TRBD1 (5 bases). CDR3 length equals 14 residues. The germline V gene has CDR1 SGHRS and CDR2 YFSETQ. V lost 0 bases and J lost 4, with 10 bases in between. CDR3: CASSLAQGGTEAFF. CDR3 in DNA: TGCGCCAGCAGCTTGGCCCAGGGAGGCACTGAAGCTTTCTTT. Looking up the rest from reference TRBV5-1 and TRBJ1-1 gives the full variable domain: KAGVTQTPRYLIKTRGQQVTLSCSPISGHRSVSWYQQTPGQGLQFLFEYFSETQRNKGNFPGRFSGRQFSNSRSEMNVSTLELGDSALYLCASSLAQGGTEAFFGQGTRLTVV.

The V call is TRBV12-3 or TRBV12-4, the J call TRBJ1-4; no reliable D call. This CDR3 spans 12 amino acids. Trimming shortened V by 3 bases and J by 7 bases, and 6 bases separated the two germline ends. The CDR3 bases are TGTGCCAGCAGTTTTCTCCGTGAAAAACTGTTTTTT. It encodes CASSFLREKLFF.

This chain joins TRBV5-1 and TRBJ1-3; D is uncertain. The germline V gene has CDR1 SGHRS and CDR2 YFSETQ. V lost 4 bases and J lost 0, with 17 bases in between. The CDR3 contains 17 residues. CDR3 DNA sequence: TGCGCCAGCAGCCGCATCGGACTCGATAGCTCTGGAAACACCATATATTTT. Translating it yields CASSRIGLDSSGNTIYF.

The rearrangement links TRBV19 to TRBJ2-1, with 9 bases identical to TRBD1. Trimming removed 3 bases from V and 1 base from J; junction bases left unmatched: 1. The CDR3 covers 15 residues. Germline V gene data show CDR1 as LNHDA and CDR2 as SQIVND (reference sequence). Written as DNA, the CDR3 is TGTGCCAGTAGTATTGGGACAGGGTCCTACAATGAGCAGTTCTTC. It specifies CASSIGTGSYNEQFF.

The rearrangement uses TRBV18 and TRBJ2-7; TRBD1 matches at 9 bases. The V gene's germline CDR1 is KGHSH and CDR2 LQKENI. V trimming: 0 bases; J trimming: 5 bases; junction bases outside the gene matches: 8. The CDR3 covers 16 residues. The CDR3 nucleotides read TGTGCCAGCTCACCACCTTATCAGGGACAGGGTAACGAGCAGTACTTC. The encoded protein is CASSPPYQGQGNEQYF.

The chain couples TRBV4-2 to TRBJ2-7; TRBD2 aligns across 13 bases. The CDR3 covers 15 residues. Trimming at V came to 4 bases and at J to 3 bases, leaving 3 bases not matched to a gene. Germline V lookup: CDR1 LGHNA, CDR2 YNFKEQ. The CDR3 bases are TGTGCCAGCAGCCCACGGACTAGCGGGAGCTACGAGCAGTACTTC. Amino acid sequence: CASSPRTSGSYEQYF.

This chain joins TRBV30 and TRBJ2-3, with D possibly matching TRBD2 (5 bases). V dropped 2 bases and J dropped 0 bases, with 15 bases sitting between them. Germline V gene lookup returns CDR1 GTSNPN and CDR2 SVGIG (reference sequence). The CDR3 sequence is 16 residues long. CDR3 nucleotide sequence: TGTGCCTGGAGTCCCCGGGGAAGCCGTAGCACAGATACGCAGTATTTT. It encodes CAWSPRGSRSTDTQYF.

This chain connects TRBV3-1 (or the pseudogene TRBV3-2) to TRBJ1-2; D call uncertain. CDR1 is LGHDT and CDR2 is YNNKEL in the germline V gene (reference sequence). V was cut by 1 base and J by 7 bases, with 10 bases left in between. The CDR3 sequence is 13 residues long. The CDR3 DNA reads TGTGCCAGCAGCCAAGCGTCGAGTTCTGGCTACACCTTC. It yields the protein CASSQASSSGYTF.

CDR3 DNA sequence: TGTGCCAGCTCCTGGACAGGGGGCATATACAATGAGCAGTTCTTC. Translating it yields CASSWTGGIYNEQFF. The chain recombines TRBV27 with TRBJ2-1, with 11 bases matching TRBD1. The V segment lost 8 bases and the J segment 4 bases; nucleotides outside the gene matches: 7. Germline values: CDR1 MNHEY, CDR2 SMNVEV (reference sequence). The CDR3 extends over 15 amino acids.

This clone was found once. The gene calls are TRBV14 and TRBJ1-1; 8 bases line up with TRBD1. The V gene's germline CDR1 is SGHDN and CDR2 FVKESK. The CDR3 spans 18 residues. V lost 1 base to trimming and J lost 6 bases; unmatched junction nucleotides: 16. CDR3 sequence (DNA): TGTGCCAGCAGCCAAGGGCGGCAGAGACAGGGGAGACTCCCTGAAGCTTTCTTT. It translates to CASSQGRQRQGRLPEAFF.

The chain is built from TRBV7-2 and TRBJ1-3; the D is unclear. CDR1 is SGHTA and CDR2 is FQGNSA in the germline V gene. The CDR3 totals 14 residues. V was cut by 2 bases and J by 4 bases, with 9 bases left in between. DNA of the CDR3: TGTGCCAGCAGCTTAAGCGGGAAAGGAAACACCATATATTTT. It specifies CASSLSGKGNTIYF. Supplemented by reference TRBV7-2 and TRBJ1-3, the full variable domain reads GAGVSQSPSNKVTEKGKDVELRCDPISGHTALYWYRQSLGQGLEFLIYFQGNSAPDKSGLPSDRFSAERTGGSVSTLTIQRTQQEDSAVYLCASSLSGKGNTIYFGEGSWLTVV.

V is TRBV6-2 or TRBV6-3 and J is TRBJ2-7; perhaps TRBD1 as D (5 bases). CDR3 length: 12 residues. Germline CDR1 reads MNHEY; CDR2 reads SVGEGT. V was pared by 4 bases and J by 5 bases, with 9 bases between. The CDR3 DNA follows: TGTGCCAGCAGTTTCAGGGTCCACGAGCAGTACTTC. It is translated as CASSFRVHEQYF.

The chain has TRBV11-2 and TRBJ2-3, with 12 bases fitting TRBD2. J gave up 9 bases and V 1 base, and 5 bases lay outside the gene matches. The germline V gene encodes CDR1 SGHAT and CDR2 FQNNGV. This CDR3 has 15 residues. The CDR3: CASSLALAGGRTQYF. The CDR3 DNA reads as TGTGCCAGCAGCTTAGCGCTAGCGGGGGGGCGGACGCAGTATTTT.

The rearrangement uses TRBV7-2 and TRBJ2-7; unclear D gene. This CDR3 has 14 residues. V dropped 5 bases and J dropped 2 bases, with 13 bases sitting between them. CDR1 and CDR2 (germline): SGHTA, FQGNSA. As DNA, the CDR3 is TGTGCCAGCAGCGCAACAGAGCCCCCCTACGAGCAGTACTTC. The encoded protein is CASSATEPPYEQYF.

The chain employs TRBV10-3 and TRBJ1-1; 7 nucleotides align to TRBD1. The CDR3 has 13 amino acids. Germline lookup yields CDR1 ENHRY and CDR2 SYGVKD. V trimming: 10 bases; J trimming: 1 base; junction bases outside the gene matches: 6. The CDR3 DNA is TGTGCCACCAGAGGACAGGAGAACACTGAAGCTTTCTTT. Translating gives CATRGQENTEAFF.

For the CDR3, the DNA is TGTGCCAGCAGCCAAGACAGGGCCTATGGCTACACCTTC. This codes for CASSQDRAYGYTF. The rearrangement joins TRBV14 to TRBJ1-2, with a weak D call TRBD1 (5 bases). CDR1 and CDR2 (germline): SGHDN, FVKESK. Trimming shortened V by 0 bases and J by 4 bases, and 6 bases separated the two germline ends. CDR3 length equals 13 residues.

The genes are TRBV18 and TRBJ2-2; 8 positions agree with TRBD1. CDR3 length equals 16 residues. With 1 base clipped from V and 10 bases from J, the junction kept 11 bases outside the gene matches. CDR1 and CDR2 from the germline V gene are KGHSH and LQKENI. The CDR3: CASSPRGRGPASELFF. The DNA of the CDR3 is TGTGCCAGCTCACCACGGGGCAGGGGGCCCGCCTCGGAGCTGTTTTTT.

This chain links TRBV21-1 with TRBJ1-1; the DNA was not used to check the table's D call, TRBD1. TRBV21-1 is reported as a pseudogene. The CDR3 length is 14 residues. The CDR3 nucleotides read TGTGCCAGCAGTCGTGGTCAGTTGAACACTGAAGCTTTCTTT. Protein: CASSRGQLNTEAFF.

The sample holds one count of this clone. This rearrangement joins TRBV7-9 to TRBJ1-1, with D hard to call. Germline CDR1 is SEHNR and CDR2 is FQNEAQ (reference sequence). Trimming pared 1 base from V and 0 bases from J, leaving 9 bases between. The CDR3 sequence is 15 residues long. CDR3: CASSLDEGLNTEAFF. The CDR3 nucleotides are TGTGCCAGCAGCTTAGACGAGGGCTTGAACACTGAAGCTTTCTTT.

The rearrangement links TRBV7-2 to TRBJ2-5, with D tentatively TRBD1 (5 bases). The CDR3 runs to 16 residues. Germline V gene data show CDR1 as SGHTA and CDR2 as FQGNSA. V was cut by 2 bases and J by 2 bases, with 15 bases left in between. The CDR3 loop reads CASSLNQGVIQETQYF. The CDR3, as DNA: TGTGCCAGCAGCTTAAATCAGGGTGTTATTCAAGAGACCCAGTACTTC.

The DNA for the CDR3 is TGTGCCAGCAGCTTAGAGGACCGGGGTAACACTGAAGCTTTCTTT. Translation gives CASSLEDRGNTEAFF. This chain links TRBV7-2 with TRBJ1-1, with unresolved D. The V end lost 1 base, the J end lost 2 bases, and 11 bases lay between the germline ends. The CDR3 consists of 15 residues. In germline, CDR1 is SGHTA, CDR2 FQGNSA.

The rearrangement links TRBV27 to TRBJ1-5; TRBD1 might be the D (5 bases). Germline assignment: CDR1 MNHEY and CDR2 SMNVEV (reference sequence). Deletions cut 1 base from V and 6 bases from J, with 19 bases between. The CDR3 is 17 residues long. Here the CDR3 DNA reads TGTGCCAGCAGTTTATACGGTCAGGGTTCTCGGTCTCAGCCCCAGCATTTT. Its translation is CASSLYGQGSRSQPQHF.

V usage is TRBV13 and J usage is TRBJ1-1; the match to TRBD1 covers 8 bases. V trimming: 5 bases; J trimming: 1 base; junction bases outside the gene matches: 6. Germline-derived CDR1 and CDR2 are PRHDT and FYEKMQ (reference sequence). This CDR3 is built from 15 residues. CDR3 in amino acids: CASSPGGAGNTEAFF. In DNA, the CDR3 is TGTGCCAGCAGCCCAGGGGGCGCGGGGAACACTGAAGCTTTCTTT.